This TCR beta chain was profiled in a study of T cells in tuberculosis. Study context: Within 7 days of starting treatment, or before, PBMC were stored.

Between the trimmed V and J ends, which lost 7 bases and 3 bases, there was a span of 14 bases. The CDR3 spans 14 residues. The germline V gene has CDR1 SNHLY and CDR2 FYNNEI. General study results and limits: Active tuberculosis TCR-alpha repertoires lay closer to GMM-specific TCRs than IGRA-negative controls, suggesting clonal expansion.

In the case of this clone: The antigen is not known.

This sample's time point: new active TB diagnosis, blood taken before or within 7 days of starting treatment. Clones were read by immunoSEQ multiplex PCR, and TCRdb kept only the in-frame ones, dropping some. This sample has about 34,000 clones, with approximately 93% found just once. This clonotype was sampled from an adult with tuberculosis. The sample here was PBMCs, taken at tuberculosis diagnosis. V is TRBV2 and J is TRBJ2-3; D is possibly TRBD2 (5 bases). The DNA for the CDR3 is TGTGCCAGCAATCAACAGCGGATGACAGATACGCAGTATTTT. This sequence encodes CASNQQRMTDTQYF.